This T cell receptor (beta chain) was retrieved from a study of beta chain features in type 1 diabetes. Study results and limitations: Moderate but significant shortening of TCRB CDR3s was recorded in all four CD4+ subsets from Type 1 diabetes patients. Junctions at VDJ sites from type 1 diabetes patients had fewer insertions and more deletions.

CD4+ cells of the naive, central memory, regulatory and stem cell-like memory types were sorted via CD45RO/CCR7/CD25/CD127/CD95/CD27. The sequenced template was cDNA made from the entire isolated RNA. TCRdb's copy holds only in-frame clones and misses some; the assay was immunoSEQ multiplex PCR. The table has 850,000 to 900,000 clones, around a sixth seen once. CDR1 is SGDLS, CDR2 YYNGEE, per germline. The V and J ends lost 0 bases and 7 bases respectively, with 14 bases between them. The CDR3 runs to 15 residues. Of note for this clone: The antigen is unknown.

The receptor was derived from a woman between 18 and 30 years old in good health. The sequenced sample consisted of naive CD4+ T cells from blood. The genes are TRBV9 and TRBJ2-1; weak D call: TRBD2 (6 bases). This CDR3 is CASSVAGAQWNEQFF. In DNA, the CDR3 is TGTGCCAGCAGCGTAGCGGGAGCTCAATGGAATGAGCAGTTCTTC.